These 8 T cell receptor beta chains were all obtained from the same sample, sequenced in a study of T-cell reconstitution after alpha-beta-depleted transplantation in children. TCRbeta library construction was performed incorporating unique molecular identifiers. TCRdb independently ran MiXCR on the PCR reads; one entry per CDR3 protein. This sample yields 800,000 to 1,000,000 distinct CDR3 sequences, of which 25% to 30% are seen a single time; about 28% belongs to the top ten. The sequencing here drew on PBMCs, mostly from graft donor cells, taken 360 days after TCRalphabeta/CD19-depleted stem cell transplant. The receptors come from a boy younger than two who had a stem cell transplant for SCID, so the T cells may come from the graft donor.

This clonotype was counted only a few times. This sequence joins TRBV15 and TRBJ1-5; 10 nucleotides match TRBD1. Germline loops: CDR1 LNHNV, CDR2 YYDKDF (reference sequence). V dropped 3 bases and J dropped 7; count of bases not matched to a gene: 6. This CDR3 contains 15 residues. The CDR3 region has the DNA TGTGCCACCAGCAGTCCCGGACAGGGGGGGCAGCCCCAGCATTTT. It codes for CATSSPGQGGQPQHF.

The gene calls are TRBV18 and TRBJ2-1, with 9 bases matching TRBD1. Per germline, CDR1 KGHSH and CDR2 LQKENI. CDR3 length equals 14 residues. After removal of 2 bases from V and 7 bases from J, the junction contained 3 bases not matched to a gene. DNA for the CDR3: TGTGCCAGCTCACCAACAGGGGGCAAAAATGAGCAGTTCTTC. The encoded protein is CASSPTGGKNEQFF.

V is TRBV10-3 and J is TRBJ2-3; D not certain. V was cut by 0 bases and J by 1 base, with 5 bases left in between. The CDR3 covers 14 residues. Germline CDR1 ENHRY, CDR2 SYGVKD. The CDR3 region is CAISESHRTDTQYF. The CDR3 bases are TGTGCCATCAGTGAGTCTCACCGCACAGATACGCAGTATTTT.

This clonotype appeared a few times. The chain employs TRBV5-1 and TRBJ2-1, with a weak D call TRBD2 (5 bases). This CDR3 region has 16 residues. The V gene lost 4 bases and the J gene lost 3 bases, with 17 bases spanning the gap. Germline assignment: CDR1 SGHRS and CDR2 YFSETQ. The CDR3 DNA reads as TGCGCCAGCAGCCCCCCGGATCTAGCTCGCTACAATGAGCAGTTCTTC. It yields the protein CASSPPDLARYNEQFF.

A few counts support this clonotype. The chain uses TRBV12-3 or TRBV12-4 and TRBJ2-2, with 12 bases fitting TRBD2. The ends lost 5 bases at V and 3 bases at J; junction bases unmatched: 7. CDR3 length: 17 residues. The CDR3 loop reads CASSPQTSGRYTGELFF. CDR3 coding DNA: TGTGCCAGCAGTCCCCAGACTAGCGGGAGATACACCGGGGAGCTGTTTTTT.

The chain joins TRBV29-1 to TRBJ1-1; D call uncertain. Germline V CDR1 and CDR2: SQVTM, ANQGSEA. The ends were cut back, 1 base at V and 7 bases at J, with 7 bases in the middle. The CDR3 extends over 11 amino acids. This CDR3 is CSVEGAFEAFF. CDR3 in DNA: TGCAGCGTTGAAGGGGCATTTGAAGCTTTCTTT.

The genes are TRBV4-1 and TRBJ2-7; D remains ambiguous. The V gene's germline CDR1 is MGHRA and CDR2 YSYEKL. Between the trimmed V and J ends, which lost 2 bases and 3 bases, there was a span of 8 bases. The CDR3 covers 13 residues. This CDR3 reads CASSQLPLYEQYF. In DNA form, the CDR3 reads TGCGCCAGCAGCCAATTGCCCCTCTACGAGCAGTACTTC.

CDR3 coding DNA: TGTGCCACCAGTGTCCCCCCCCACAGGGGGCTTTCCGGGGAGCTGTTTTTT. Its translation: CATSVPPHRGLSGELFF. The V call is TRBV24-1, the J call TRBJ2-2; TRBD1 agrees at 9 bases. Trimming cost V 5 bases and J 6 bases; bases outside gene matches: 12. This CDR3 region has 17 residues. Per the germline V gene, CDR1 is KGHDR and CDR2 is SFDVKD.